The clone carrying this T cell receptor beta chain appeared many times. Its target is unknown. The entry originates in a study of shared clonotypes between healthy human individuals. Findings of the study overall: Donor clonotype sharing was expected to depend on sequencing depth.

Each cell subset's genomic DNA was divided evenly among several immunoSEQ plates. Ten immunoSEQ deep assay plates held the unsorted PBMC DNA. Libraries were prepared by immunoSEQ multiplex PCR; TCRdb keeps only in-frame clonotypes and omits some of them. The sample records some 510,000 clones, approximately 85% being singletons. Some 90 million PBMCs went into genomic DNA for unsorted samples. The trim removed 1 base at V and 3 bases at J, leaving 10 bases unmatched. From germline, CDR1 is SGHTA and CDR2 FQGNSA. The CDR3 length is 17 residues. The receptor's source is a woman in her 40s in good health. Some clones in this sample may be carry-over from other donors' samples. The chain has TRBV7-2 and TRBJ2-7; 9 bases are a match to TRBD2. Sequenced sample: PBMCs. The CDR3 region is CASSLGGREREVYEQYF. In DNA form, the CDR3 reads TGTGCCAGCAGCTTAGGGGGGAGGGAGCGGGAGGTCTACGAGCAGTACTTC.